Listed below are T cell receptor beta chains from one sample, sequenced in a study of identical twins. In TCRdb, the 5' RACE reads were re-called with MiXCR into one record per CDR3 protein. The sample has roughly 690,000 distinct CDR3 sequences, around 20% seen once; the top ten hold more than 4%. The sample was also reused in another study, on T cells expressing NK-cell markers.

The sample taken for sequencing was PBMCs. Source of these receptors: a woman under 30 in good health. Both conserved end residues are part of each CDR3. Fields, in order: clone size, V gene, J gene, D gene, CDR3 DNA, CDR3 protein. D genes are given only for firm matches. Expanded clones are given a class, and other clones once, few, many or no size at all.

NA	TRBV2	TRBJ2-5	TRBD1	TGTGCCAGCATCGGGGCAGGGGGTCAAGAGACCCAGTACTTC	CASIGAGGQETQYF
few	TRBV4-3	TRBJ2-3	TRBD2	TGCGCCAGCAGCCATCTCTCAACGTTAGCGGGAGGGGCAGATACGCAGTATTTT	CASSHLSTLAGGADTQYF
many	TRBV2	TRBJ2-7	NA	TGTGCCAGCAGTGTTACAGGGAAACTCTACGAGCAGTACTTC	CASSVTGKLYEQYF
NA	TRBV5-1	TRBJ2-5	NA	TGCGCCAGCAGCTCCTGGGGAATTGGGTACCAAGAGACCCAGTACTTC	CASSSWGIGYQETQYF
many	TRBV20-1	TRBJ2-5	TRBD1	TGCAGTGCTCTTGGACAGGGCCAAGAGACCCAGTACTTC	CSALGQGQETQYF
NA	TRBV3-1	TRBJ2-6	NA	TGTGCCAGCAGCCAAGAACTGGGTATACTCTCTGGGGCCAACGTCCTGACTTTC	CASSQELGILSGANVLTF
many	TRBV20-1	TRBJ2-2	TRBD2	TGCAGTGCTAAGGGACTAGCGGGGGCCGGGGAGCTGTTTTTT	CSAKGLAGAGELFF
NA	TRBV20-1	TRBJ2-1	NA	TGCAGTGCGTTTATTACCCCGGGTTGGCACAATGAGCAGTTCTTC	CSAFITPGWHNEQFF
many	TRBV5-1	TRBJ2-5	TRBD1	TGCGCCAGCAGCTTGGGGGACAGGGGGGAGACCCAGTACTTC	CASSLGDRGETQYF
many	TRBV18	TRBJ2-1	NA	TGTGCCAGCTCACCTACGACCTCCTTGACGTGGGAGCAGTTCTTC	CASSPTTSLTWEQFF
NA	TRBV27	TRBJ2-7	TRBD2	TGTGCCAGCAGTTTTTCCTGGGGACTAGAAAGCGAGCAGTACTTC	CASSFSWGLESEQYF
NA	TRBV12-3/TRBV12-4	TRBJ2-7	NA	TGTGCCAGCAGTTTCGGGACGCACAACTACGAGCAGTACTTC	CASSFGTHNYEQYF
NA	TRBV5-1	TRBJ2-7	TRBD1	TGCGCCAGCAGCTTGGGGACCGGGACAGGGGTCGACGAGCAGTACTTC	CASSLGTGTGVDEQYF
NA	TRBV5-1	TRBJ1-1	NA	TGCGCCAGCAGCTTGGATACTGTGATGAACACTGAAGCTTTCTTT	CASSLDTVMNTEAFF
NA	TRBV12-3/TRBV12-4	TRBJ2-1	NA	TGTGCCAGCAGTTTATTTGGACGACTCGGGGAGCAGTTCTTC	CASSLFGRLGEQFF
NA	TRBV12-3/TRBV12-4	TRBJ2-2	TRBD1	TGTGCCAGCATCTTACAGGGGCGCAGGACCGGGGAGCTGTTTTTT	CASILQGRRTGELFF
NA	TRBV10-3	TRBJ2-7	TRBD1	TGTGCCATCGGGGGCCCCGACAGGGCGGGCGAGCAGTACTTC	CAIGGPDRAGEQYF
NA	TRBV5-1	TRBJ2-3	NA	TGCGCCAGCAGCTTCAGACAGCCCCCAGATACGCAGTATTTT	CASSFRQPPDTQYF
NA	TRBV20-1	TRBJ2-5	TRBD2	TGCGGACAGATTACCGGGACTAGCGAAAAGACCCAGTACTTC	CGQITGTSEKTQYF
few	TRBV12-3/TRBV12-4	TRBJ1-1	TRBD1	TGTGCCAGCAGTTCCCAACAGGGGGCGCGGGCTTTCTTT	CASSSQQGARAFF
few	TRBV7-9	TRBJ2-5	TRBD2	TGTGCCGGGAAGGGGAGGGAGCAAGAGACCCAGTACTTC	CAGKGREQETQYF
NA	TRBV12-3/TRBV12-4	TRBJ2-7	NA	TGTGCCAGCAGTCTACCCGGACGGGGCTATAACTACGAGCAGTACTTC	CASSLPGRGYNYEQYF
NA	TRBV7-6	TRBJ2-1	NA	TGTGCCAGCAGCTGGAAGTTCCGGAGCTCCTACAATGAGCAGTTCTTC	CASSWKFRSSYNEQFF
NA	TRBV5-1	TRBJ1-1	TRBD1	TGCGCCAGCAGCTTCGTTGGACAGGTTGAAGCTTTCTTT	CASSFVGQVEAFF
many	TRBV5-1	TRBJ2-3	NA	TGTGCCAGCAGCCTCGAGGGGTCGGATACGCAGTATTTT	CASSLEGSDTQYF
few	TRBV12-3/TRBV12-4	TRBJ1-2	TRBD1	TGTGCCAGCAGTCCGACGGTTGGGCAGGGGGTAGGCTACACCTTC	CASSPTVGQGVGYTF
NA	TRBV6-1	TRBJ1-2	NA	TGTGCCAGCAGTCCCCTTGGGGGGATGGGCTATGGCTACACCTTC	CASSPLGGMGYGYTF
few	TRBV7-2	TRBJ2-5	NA	TGTGCCAGCAGCTTAGTTTGGGGGGTCGGGGGGACCCAGTACTTC	CASSLVWGVGGTQYF
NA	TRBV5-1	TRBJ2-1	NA	TGCGCCAGCAACCCGGGACATCTCGGAGCTGAGCAGTTCTTC	CASNPGHLGAEQFF
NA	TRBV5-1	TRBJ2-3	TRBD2	TGCGCCAGCAGCCCGGTCCCTAGCGGCCCCACAGATACGCAGTATTTT	CASSPVPSGPTDTQYF
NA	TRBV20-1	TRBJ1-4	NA	TGCAGTGCGAGTGAGGGTGCAACTAATGAAAAACTGTTTTTT	CSASEGATNEKLFF
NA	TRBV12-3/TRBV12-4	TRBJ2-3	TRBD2	TGTGCCAGCAGCCTTAGCGGGAGCGGAGCAGATACGCAGTATTTT	CASSLSGSGADTQYF
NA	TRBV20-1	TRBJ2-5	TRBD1	TGCAGTGCTTCCGACTCCAGGGGGCCCTTAACAGAGACCCAGTACTTC	CSASDSRGPLTETQYF
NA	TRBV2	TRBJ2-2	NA	TGTGCCAGCAGCACCCCACAAGGGGAGCTGTTTTTT	CASSTPQGELFF
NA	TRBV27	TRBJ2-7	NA	TGTGCCAGCAGTTTACAGCCGGGGCCGACCTACGAGCAGTACTTC	CASSLQPGPTYEQYF
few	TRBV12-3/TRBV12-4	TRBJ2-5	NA	TGTGCCAGCAGTCCCATGGCCGGGTCCCAAGAGACCCAGTACTTC	CASSPMAGSQETQYF
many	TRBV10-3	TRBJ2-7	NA	TGTGCCATCAGCCCTGACTACCACGAGCAGTACTTC	CAISPDYHEQYF
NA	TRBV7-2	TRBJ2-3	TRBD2	TGTGCCAGCAGCTTAGTAGCGGGAGCCGTCACAGATACGCAGTATTTT	CASSLVAGAVTDTQYF
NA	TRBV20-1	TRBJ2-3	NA	TGCAGTGCCAAGATCGGGGGACCCACAGATACGCAGTATTTT	CSAKIGGPTDTQYF
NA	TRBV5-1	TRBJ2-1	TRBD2	TGCGCCAGCAGCCCCCGGGCAAGCGGGAATACCTACAATGAGCAGTTCTTC	CASSPRASGNTYNEQFF
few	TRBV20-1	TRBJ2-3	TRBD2	TGCAGTGCTCGCGGGGGGCGCACAGATACGCAGTATTTT	CSARGGRTDTQYF
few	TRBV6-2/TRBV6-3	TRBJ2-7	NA	TGTGCCACTCTGGGGGACGAAACCTACGAGCAGTACTTC	CATLGDETYEQYF
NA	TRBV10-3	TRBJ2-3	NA	TGTGCCATCGGATTTACGGACAGTTCCGATACGCAGTATTTT	CAIGFTDSSDTQYF
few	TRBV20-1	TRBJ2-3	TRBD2	TGCAGTGCTAGAGGTTTTGGGACTATGATAAATACGCAGTATTTT	CSARGFGTMINTQYF
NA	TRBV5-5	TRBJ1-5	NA	TGTGCCAGCAGCTTGTTAGGTGGCCAGCCCCAGCATTTT	CASSLLGGQPQHF
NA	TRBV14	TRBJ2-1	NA	TGTGCCAGCAGCCAACCGGGGGTTGAGCAGTTCTTC	CASSQPGVEQFF
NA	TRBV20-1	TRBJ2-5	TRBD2	TGCAGTGCTTCACGGACTAGGGGAGAGACCCAGTACTTC	CSASRTRGETQYF
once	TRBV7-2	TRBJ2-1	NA	TGTGCCAGCAGTCACAGGGAAGGGTCTAAGTTCTTC	CASSHREGSKFF
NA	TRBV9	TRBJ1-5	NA	TGTGCCAGCAGCCAGGGCTCCCAGCCCCAGCATTTT	CASSQGSQPQHF
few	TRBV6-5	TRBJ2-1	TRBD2	TGTGCCAGCAGTTACTCGAGTAGCGGGAGTTTAAATGAGCAGTTCTTC	CASSYSSSGSLNEQFF